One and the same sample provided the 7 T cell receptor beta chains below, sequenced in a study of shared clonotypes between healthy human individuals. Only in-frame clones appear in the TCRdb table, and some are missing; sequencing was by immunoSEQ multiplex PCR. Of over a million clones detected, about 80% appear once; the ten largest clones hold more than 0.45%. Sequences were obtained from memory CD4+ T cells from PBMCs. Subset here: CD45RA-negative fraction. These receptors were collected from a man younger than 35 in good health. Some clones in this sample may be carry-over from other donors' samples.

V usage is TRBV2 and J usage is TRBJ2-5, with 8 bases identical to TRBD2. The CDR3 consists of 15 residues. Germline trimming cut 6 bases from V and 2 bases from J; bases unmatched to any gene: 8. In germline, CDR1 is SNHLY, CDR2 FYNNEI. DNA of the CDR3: TGTGCCAGCAGCGGGATAGCGGGGTATCAAGAGACCCAGTACTTC. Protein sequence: CASSGIAGYQETQYF.

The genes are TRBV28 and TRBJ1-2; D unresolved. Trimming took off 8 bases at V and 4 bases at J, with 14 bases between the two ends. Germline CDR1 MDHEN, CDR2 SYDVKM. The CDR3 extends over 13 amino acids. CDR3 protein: CASGVRVLYGYTF. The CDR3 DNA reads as TGTGCCAGCGGTGTTCGAGTCCTCTATGGCTACACCTTC.

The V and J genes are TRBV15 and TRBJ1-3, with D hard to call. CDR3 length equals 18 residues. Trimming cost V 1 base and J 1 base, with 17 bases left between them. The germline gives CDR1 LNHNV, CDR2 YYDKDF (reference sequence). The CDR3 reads CATSRASPGSASGNTIYF. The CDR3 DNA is TGTGCCACCAGCAGAGCTTCTCCGGGGTCCGCTTCTGGAAACACCATATATTTT.

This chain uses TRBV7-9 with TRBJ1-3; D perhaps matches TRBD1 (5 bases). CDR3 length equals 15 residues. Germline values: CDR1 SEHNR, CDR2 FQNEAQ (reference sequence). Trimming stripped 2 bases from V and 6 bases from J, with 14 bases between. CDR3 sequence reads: CASSLRQGDENTIYF. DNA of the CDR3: TGTGCCAGCAGCTTACGGCAGGGAGACGAAAACACCATATATTTT.

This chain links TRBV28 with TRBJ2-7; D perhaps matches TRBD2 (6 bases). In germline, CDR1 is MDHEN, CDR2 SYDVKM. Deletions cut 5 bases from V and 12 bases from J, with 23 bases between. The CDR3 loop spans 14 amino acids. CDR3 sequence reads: CASSDRWEAEKTYF. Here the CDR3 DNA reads TGTGCCAGCAGTGACCGCTGGGAGGCGGAGAAGACGTACTTC. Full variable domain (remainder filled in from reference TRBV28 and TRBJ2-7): DVKVTQSSRYLVKRTGEKVFLECVQDMDHENMFWYRQDPGLGLRLIYFSYDVKMKEKGDIPEGYSVSREKKERFSLILESASTNQTSMYLCASSDRWEAEKTYFGPGTRLTVT.

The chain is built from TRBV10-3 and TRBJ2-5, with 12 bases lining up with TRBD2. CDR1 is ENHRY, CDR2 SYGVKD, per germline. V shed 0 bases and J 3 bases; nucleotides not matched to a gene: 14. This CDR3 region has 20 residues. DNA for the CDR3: TGTGCCATCAGTGAGTCGACCCGGCTAGCGGGAGGGCCGAGGGAAGAGACCCAGTACTTC. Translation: CAISESTRLAGGPREETQYF.

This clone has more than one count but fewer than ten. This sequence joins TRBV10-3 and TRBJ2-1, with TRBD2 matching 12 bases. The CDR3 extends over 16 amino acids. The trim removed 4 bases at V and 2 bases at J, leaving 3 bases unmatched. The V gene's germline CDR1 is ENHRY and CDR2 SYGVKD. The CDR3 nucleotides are TGTGCCATCAGTGGCGGACTAGCGGGAACCTACAATGAGCAGTTCTTC. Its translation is CAISGGLAGTYNEQFF.